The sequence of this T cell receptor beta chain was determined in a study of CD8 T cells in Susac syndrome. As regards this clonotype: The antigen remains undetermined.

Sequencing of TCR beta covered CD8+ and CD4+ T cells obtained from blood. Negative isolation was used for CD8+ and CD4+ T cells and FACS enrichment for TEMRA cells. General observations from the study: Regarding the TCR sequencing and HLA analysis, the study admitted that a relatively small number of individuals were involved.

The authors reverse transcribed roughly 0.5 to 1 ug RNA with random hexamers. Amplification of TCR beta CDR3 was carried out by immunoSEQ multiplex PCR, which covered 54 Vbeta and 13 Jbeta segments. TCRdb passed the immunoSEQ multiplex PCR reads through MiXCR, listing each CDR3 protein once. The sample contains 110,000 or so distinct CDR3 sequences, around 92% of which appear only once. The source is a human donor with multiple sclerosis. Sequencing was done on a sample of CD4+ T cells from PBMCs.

In DNA, the CDR3 is TGTGCCAGCAGTGAAGCGACAAAGGCCCAGCATTTT. Translating gives CASSEATKAQHF. V gene TRBV2 combines with J gene TRBJ1-5, with D unclear. Germline V gene lookup returns CDR1 SNHLY and CDR2 FYNNEI. CDR3 length: 12 amino acids. V was pared by 0 bases and J by 11 bases, with 8 bases between.